The sequence of this TCR beta chain was determined in a study of cytomegalovirus exposure and HLA in healthy donors. The PCR was carried out with 60 Vbeta primers and 13 Jbeta primers. Generated by immunoSEQ multiplex PCR, the TCRdb table keeps only in-frame clones and is missing some. The data show about 130,000 clones, 78% seen once. Germline V gene data show CDR1 as SGHRS and CDR2 as YFSETQ. The CDR3 is 11 residues long. V shed 7 bases, J shed 7 bases, and the junction held 0 bases outside the gene matches. Remarks on this clone: Antigen specificity is unknown.

Overall study findings and caveats: In an earlier analysis, in roughly 600 donors, most V segments appeared productive either ~87% or ~30% of the time. Cytomegalovirus status was reportedly diagnosed by the classifier with high specificity and sensitivity. Later on, a genetic analysis was performed. It linked a missense variant in DCLRE1C with V- and J-gene trimming of TCR beta. According to the study, roughly 160 TCR beta chains were cytomegalovirus-associated.

This chain connects TRBV5-1 to TRBJ1-4; 8 bases line up with TRBD1. What was sequenced was PBMCs. The clonotype originates from a man aged 25 to 40 in good health and CMV-seropositive. CDR3 in DNA: TGCGCCAGCGGACAGGGTGAAAAACTGTTTTTT. Translation gives CASGQGEKLFF.